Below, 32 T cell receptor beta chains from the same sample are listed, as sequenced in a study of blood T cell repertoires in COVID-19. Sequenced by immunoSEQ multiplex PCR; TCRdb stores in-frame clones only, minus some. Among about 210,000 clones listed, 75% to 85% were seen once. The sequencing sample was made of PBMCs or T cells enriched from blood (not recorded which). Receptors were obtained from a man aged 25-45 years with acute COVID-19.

The CDR3 DNA reads as TGTGCCAGCACCCATCCGGGGGACTATGGCTACACCTTC. Protein sequence: CASTHPGDYGYTF. The V gene is TRBV21-1, the J gene TRBJ1-2. TRBV21-1 is a pseudogene locus. CDR3 length: 13 residues.

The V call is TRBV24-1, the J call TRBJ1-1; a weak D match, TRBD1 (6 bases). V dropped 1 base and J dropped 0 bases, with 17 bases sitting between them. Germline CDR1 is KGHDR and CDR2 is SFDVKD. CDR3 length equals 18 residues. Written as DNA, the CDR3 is TGTGCCACCAGTGATTTATGGGGGGGCGGCCGGATGAACACTGAAGCTTTCTTT. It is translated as CATSDLWGGGRMNTEAFF.

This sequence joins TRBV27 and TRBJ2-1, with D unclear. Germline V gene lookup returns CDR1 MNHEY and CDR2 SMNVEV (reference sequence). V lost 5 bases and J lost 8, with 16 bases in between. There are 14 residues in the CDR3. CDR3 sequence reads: CASSPLRHSHEQFF. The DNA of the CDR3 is TGTGCCAGCAGTCCCCTTCGACATTCGCATGAGCAGTTCTTC.

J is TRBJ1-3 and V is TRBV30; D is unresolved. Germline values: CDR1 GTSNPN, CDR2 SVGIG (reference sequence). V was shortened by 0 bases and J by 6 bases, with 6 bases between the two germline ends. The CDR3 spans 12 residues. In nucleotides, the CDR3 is TGTGCCTGGAGTGTACAAGAAAACACCATATATTTT. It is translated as CAWSVQENTIYF.

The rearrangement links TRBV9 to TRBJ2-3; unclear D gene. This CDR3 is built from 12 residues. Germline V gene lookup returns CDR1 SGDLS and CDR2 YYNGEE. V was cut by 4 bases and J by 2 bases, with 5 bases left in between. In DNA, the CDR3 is TGTGCCAGCAGCCCGTACACAGATACGCAGTATTTT. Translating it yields CASSPYTDTQYF.

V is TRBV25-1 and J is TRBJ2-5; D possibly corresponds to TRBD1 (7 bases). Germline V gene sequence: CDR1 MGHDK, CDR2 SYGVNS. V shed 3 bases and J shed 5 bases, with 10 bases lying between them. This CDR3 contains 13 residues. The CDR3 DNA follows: TGTGCCAGCAGTGACAGGGGGAGGGAGACCCAGTACTTC. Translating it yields CASSDRGRETQYF.

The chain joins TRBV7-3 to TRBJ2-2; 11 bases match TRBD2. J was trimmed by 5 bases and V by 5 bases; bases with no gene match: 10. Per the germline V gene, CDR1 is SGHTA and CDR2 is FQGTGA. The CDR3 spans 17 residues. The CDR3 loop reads CASSPRASSGGTGELFF. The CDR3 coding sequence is TGTGCCAGCAGCCCAAGGGCCTCTAGCGGGGGGACCGGGGAGCTGTTTTTT.

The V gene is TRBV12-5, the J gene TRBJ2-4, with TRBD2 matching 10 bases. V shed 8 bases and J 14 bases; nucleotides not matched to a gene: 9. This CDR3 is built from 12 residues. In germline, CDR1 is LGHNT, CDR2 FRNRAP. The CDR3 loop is CASNGLAGEEYF. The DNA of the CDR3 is TGTGCTAGTAACGGGCTAGCGGGAGAAGAGTACTTC.

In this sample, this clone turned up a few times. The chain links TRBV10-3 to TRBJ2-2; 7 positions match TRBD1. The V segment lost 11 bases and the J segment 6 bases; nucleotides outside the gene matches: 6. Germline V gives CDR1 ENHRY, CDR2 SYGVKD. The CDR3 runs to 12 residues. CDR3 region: CASRGNPGELFF. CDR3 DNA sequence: TGTGCCTCCAGGGGGAATCCCGGGGAGCTGTTTTTT.

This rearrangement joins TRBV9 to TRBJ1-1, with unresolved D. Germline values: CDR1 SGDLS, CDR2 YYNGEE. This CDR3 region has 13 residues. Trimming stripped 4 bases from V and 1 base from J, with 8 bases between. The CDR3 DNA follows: TGTGCCAGCAGCCGGGGATCGAACACTGAAGCTTTCTTT. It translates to CASSRGSNTEAFF.

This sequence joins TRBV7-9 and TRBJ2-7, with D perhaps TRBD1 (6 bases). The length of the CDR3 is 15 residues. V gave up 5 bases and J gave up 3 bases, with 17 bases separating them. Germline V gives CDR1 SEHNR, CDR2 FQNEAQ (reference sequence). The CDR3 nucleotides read TGTGCCAGCAGCCCCCGGGCAGGGGTTCGCTACGAGCAGTACTTC. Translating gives CASSPRAGVRYEQYF.

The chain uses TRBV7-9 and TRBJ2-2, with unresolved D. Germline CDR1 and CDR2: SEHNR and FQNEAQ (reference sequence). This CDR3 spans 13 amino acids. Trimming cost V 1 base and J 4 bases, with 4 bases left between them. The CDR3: CASSLDFTGELFF. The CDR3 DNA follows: TGTGCCAGCAGCTTAGACTTCACCGGGGAGCTGTTTTTT.

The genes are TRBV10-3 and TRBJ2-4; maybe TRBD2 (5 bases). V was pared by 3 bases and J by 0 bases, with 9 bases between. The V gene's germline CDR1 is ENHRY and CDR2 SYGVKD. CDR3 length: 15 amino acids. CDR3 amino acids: CAISDGDRAKNIQYF. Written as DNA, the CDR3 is TGTGCCATCAGTGACGGGGATCGAGCCAAAAACATTCAGTACTTC.

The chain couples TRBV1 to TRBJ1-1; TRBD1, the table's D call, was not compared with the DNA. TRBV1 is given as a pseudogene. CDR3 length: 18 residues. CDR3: CTSSPPSLRRRQGAVAFF. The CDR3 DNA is TGCACCAGCAGCCCGCCTTCCCTACGACGCCGACAGGGGGCAGTAGCTTTCTTT.

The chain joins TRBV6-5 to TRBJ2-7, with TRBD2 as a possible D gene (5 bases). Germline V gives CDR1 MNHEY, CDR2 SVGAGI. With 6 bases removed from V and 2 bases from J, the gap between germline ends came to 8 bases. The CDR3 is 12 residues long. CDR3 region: CASRRDPYEQYF. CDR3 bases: TGTGCCAGCAGGAGGGATCCCTACGAGCAGTACTTC.

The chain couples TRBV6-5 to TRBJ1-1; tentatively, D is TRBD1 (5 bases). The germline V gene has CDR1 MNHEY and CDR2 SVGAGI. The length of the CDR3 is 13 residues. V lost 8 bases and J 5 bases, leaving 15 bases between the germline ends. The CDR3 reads CASRFIGGTEAFF. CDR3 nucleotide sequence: TGTGCCAGCCGGTTTATTGGGGGGACTGAAGCTTTCTTT.

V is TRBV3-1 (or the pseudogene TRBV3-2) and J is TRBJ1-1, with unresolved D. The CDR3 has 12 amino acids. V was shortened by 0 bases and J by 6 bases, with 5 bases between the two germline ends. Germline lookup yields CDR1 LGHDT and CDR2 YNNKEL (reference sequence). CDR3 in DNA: TGTGCCAGCAGCCAAGACCGGGCTGAAGCTTTCTTT. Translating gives CASSQDRAEAFF.

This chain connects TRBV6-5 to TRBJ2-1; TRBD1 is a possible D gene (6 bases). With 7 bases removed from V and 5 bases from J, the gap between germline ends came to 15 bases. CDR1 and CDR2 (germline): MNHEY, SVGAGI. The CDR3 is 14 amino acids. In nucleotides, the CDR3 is TGTGCCAGCAATAAAGGGACACCCGACAATGAGCAGTTCTTC. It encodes CASNKGTPDNEQFF.

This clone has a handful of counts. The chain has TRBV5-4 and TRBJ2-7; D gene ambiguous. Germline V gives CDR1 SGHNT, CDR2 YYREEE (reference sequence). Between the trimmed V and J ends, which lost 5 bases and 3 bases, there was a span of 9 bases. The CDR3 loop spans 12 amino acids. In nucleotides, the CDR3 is TGTGCCAGCAGTCCCTGTCTCTACGAGCAGTACTTC. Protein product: CASSPCLYEQYF. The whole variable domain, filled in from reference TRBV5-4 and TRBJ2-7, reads ETGVTQSPTHLIKTRGQQVTLRCSSQSGHNTVSWYQQALGQGPQFIFQYYREEENGRGNFPPRFSGLQFPNYSSELNVNALELDDSALYLCASSPCLYEQYFGPGTRLTVT.

CDR3 loop: CASSPLVGPGDVKNIQYF. The CDR3 DNA follows: TGTGCCAGCAGCCCTCTCGTGGGACCGGGAGATGTCAAAAACATTCAGTACTTC. The J gene is TRBJ2-4, the V gene TRBV27, with D tentatively TRBD2 (6 bases). From germline, CDR1 is MNHEY and CDR2 SMNVEV (reference sequence). The length of the CDR3 is 18 residues. Trimming removed 6 bases at V and 3 bases at J, with 24 bases between.

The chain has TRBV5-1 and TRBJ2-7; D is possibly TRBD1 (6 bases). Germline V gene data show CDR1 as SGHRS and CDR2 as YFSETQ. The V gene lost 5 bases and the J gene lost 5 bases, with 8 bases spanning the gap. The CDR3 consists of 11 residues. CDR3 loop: CASRRDNEQYF. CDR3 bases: TGCGCCAGCAGGAGGGACAACGAGCAGTACTTC.

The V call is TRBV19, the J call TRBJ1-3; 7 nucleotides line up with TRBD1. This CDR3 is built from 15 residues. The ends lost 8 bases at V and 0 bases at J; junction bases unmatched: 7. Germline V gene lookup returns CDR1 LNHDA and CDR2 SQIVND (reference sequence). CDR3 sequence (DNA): TGTGCCAGTGGTGGACAGGCCAGCTCTGGAAACACCATATATTTT. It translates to CASGGQASSGNTIYF.

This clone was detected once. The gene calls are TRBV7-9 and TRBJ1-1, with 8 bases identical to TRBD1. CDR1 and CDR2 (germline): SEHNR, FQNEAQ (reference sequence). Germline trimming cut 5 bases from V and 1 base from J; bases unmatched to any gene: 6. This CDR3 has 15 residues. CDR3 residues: CASSRTDRGNTEAFF. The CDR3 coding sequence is TGTGCCAGCAGCCGGACTGACAGGGGGAACACTGAAGCTTTCTTT.

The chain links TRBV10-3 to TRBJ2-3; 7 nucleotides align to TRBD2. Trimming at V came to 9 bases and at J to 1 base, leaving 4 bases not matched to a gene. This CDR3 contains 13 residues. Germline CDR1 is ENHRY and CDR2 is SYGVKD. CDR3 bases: TGTGCCATGACGGGAGGTGGCACAGATACGCAGTATTTT. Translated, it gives CAMTGGGTDTQYF.

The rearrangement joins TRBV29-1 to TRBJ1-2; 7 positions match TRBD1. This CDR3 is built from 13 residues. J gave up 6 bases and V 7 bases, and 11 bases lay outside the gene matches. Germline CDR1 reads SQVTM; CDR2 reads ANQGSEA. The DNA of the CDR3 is TGCAGCGCCCCCTCGACAGGGTTGAATGGCTACACCTTC. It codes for CSAPSTGLNGYTF. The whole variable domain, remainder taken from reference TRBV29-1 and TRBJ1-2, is SAVISQKPSRDICQRGTSLTIQCQVDSQVTMMFWYRQQPGQSLTLIATANQGSEATYESGFVIDKFPISRPNLTFSTLTVSNMSPEDSSIYLCSAPSTGLNGYTFGSGTRLTVV.

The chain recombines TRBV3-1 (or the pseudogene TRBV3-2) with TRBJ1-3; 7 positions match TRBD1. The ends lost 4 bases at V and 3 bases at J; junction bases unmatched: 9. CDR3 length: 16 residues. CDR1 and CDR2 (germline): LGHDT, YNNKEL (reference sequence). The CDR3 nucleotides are TGTGCCAGCAGCCGACAGGGAGGATTGGTTGGAAACACCATATATTTT. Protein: CASSRQGGLVGNTIYF.

Here the CDR3 DNA reads TGTGCCAGCAGCGACTCGACTAGCGGGGGGGTTTACAATGAGCAGTTCTTC. It is translated as CASSDSTSGGVYNEQFF. V is TRBV9 and J is TRBJ2-1; 14 bases align to TRBD2. CDR1 and CDR2 (germline): SGDLS, YYNGEE. With V trimmed by 3 bases and J by 4 bases, 6 bases remained unmatched. The CDR3 contains 17 residues.

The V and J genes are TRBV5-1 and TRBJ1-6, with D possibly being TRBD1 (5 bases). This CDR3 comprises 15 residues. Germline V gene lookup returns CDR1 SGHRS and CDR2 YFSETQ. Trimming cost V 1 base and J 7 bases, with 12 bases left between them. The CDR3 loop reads CASSLTGGMNSPLHF. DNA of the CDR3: TGCGCCAGCAGCTTGACCGGGGGAATGAATTCACCCCTCCACTTT.

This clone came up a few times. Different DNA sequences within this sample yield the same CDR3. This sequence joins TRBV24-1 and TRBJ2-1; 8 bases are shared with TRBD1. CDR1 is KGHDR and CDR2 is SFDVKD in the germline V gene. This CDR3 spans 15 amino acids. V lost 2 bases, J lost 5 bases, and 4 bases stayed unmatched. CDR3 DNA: TGTGCCACCAGTGATTCCGGACAGGGCAACAATGAGCAGTTCTTC. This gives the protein CATSDSGQGNNEQFF.

CDR3: CAWSRQGANTIYF. The CDR3 DNA is TGTGCCTGGAGTAGACAGGGAGCAAACACCATATATTTT. The V call is TRBV30, the J call TRBJ1-3; 7 bases line up with TRBD1. Germline assignment: CDR1 GTSNPN and CDR2 SVGIG (reference sequence). Losses at the gene ends were 2 bases for V and 6 bases for J; bases not matched to a gene: 4. CDR3 length: 13 residues.

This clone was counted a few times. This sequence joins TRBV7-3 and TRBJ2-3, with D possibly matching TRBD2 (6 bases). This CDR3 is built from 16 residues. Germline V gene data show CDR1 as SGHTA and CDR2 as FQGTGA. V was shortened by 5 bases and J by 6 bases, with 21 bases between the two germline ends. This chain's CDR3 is CASSPRAAGLRDTQYF. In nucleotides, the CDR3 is TGTGCCAGCAGCCCCCGGGCGGCGGGGCTCAGGGATACGCAGTATTTT.

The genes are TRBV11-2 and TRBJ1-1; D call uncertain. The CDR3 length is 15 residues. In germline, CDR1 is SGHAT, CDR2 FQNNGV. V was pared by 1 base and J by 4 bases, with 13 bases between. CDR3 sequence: CASSLGAGQGTEAFF. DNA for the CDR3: TGTGCCAGCAGCTTAGGGGCAGGTCAAGGCACTGAAGCTTTCTTT.